The TCR beta chain under discussion was sequenced for a study of cytomegalovirus exposure and HLA in healthy donors. In the case of this clone: No antigen is known for it.

Overall study results and limits: When a later analysis was performed, an Asian-associated ancestry cluster reportedly had fewer N-insertions than the roughly 670-donor mean. Trimming of TCR beta V- and J-genes showed a link, identified in a later analysis, to a missense DCLRE1C variant. TCR beta V segments were, for the most part, productive about 87% or about 30% of the time in an earlier analysis. The CMV antigen specificity of a few CMV-associated chains was confirmed through in vitro analysis.

Primers for the PCR totalled 60 Vbeta and 13 Jbeta. Using immunoSEQ multiplex PCR, the repertoire was profiled, and TCRdb retains in-frame clones only, with some absent. The table gives about 200,000 clones; the top ten clones make up around 6% of it. The specimen sequenced was PBMCs. The TCR comes from a man aged 25-40 years in good health and CMV-seronegative.

CDR3 coding DNA: TGTGCCACCCAGACAGGCGTGGAAATAGGAGATACGCAGTATTTT. This translates into CATQTGVEIGDTQYF. This rearrangement joins TRBV6-5 to TRBJ2-3; D is possibly TRBD1 (6 bases). Trimming left V 10 bases short and J 5 bases short, with 22 bases between. This CDR3 is 15 amino acids long. Germline CDR1 is MNHEY and CDR2 is SVGAGI.